This TCR beta chain was captured in a study of tumor-infiltrating lymphocytes in primary liver carcinoma. Both RNA and DNA were isolated together from about 21-30 mg of bulk tissue that had not been sorted. cDNA specific to TCR beta was made from about 550 ng of total RNA, with a constant-region primer employed for priming. Each TCR beta library was derived from three nested multiplex PCR rounds that employed slightly modified ARM-PCR. TRBV1-TRBV30 forward primers paired with a C-beta reverse primer drove the first two PCR rounds, about 10 cycles each. TCRdb reanalysed the multiplex PCR reads using MiXCR and keeps one entry per CDR3 protein. Seen here are about 120,000 distinct CDR3 sequences, approximately 71% observed once, and the top ten hold more than 7%. CDR1 and CDR2 (germline): SGHAT, FQNNGV. CDR3 length: 14 residues. Remarks on this clonotype: At one end the junction does not follow the germline gene, possibly because of a read error.

The receptor's source is a woman aged 55-69 years with primary liver carcinoma and hepatitis B virus infection. Input material: tumor-adjacent normal liver tissue. The V and J genes are TRBV11-2 and TRBJ2-2, with a tentative D call TRBD2 (5 bases). The chain's CDR3 is CSSNRREGLGELFF. CDR3 nucleotides: TGCTCCAGCAACAGAAGAGAGGGTCTGGGGGAGCTGTTTTTT. The full variable domain, with the rest looked up from reference TRBV11-2 and TRBJ2-2, is EAGVAQSPRYKIIEKRQSVAFWCNPISGHATLYWYQQILGQGPKLLIQFQNNGVVDDSQLPKDRFSAERLKGVDSTLKIQPAKLEDSAVYLCSSNRREGLGELFFGEGSRLTVL.